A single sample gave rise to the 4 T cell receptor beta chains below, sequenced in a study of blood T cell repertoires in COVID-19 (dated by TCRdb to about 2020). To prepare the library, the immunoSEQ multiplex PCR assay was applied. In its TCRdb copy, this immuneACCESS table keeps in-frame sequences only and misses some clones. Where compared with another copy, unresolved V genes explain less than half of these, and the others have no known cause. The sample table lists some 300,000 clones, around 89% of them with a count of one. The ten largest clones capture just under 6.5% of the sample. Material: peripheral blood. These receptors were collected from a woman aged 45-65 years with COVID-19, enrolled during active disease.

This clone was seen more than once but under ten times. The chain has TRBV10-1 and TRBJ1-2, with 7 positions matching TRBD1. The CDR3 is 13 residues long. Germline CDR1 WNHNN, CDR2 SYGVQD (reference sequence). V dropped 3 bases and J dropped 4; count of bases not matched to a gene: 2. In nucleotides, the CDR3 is TGCGCCAGCAGTGATCCAGGGGGCTATGGCTACACCTTC. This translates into CASSDPGGYGYTF.

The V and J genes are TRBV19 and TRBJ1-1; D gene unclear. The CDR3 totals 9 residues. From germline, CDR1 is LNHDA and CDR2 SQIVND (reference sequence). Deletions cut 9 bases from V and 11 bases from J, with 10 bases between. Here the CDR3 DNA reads TGTGCCAGCGTATGCGGGGCTTTCTTT. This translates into CASVCGAFF. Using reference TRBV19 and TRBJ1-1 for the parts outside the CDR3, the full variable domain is DGGITQSPKYLFRKEGQNVTLSCEQNLNHDAMYWYRQDPGQGLRLIYYSQIVNDFQKGDIAEGYSVSREKKESFPLTVTSAQKNPTAFYLCASVCGAFFGQGTRLTVV.

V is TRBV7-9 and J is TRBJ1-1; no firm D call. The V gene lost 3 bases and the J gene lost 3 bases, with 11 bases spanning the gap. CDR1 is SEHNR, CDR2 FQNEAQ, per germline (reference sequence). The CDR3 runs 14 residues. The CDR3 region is CASSFGGSDTEAFF. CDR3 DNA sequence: TGTGCCAGCAGCTTCGGCGGGTCGGACACTGAAGCTTTCTTT. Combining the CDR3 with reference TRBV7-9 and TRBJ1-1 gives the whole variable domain DTGVSQNPRHKITKRGQNVTFRCDPISEHNRLYWYRQTLGQGPEFLTYFQNEAQLEKSRLLSDRFSAERPKGSFSTLEIQRTEQGDSAMYLCASSFGGSDTEAFFGQGTRLTVV.

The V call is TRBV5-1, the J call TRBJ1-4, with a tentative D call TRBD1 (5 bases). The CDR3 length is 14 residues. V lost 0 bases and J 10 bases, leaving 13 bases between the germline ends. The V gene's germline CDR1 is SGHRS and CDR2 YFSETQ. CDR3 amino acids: CASSLGSGRGKLFF. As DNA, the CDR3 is TGCGCCAGCAGCTTGGGGTCAGGGCGGGGAAAACTGTTTTTT.